Below are 9 T cell receptor beta chains sequenced from a single sample in a study of blood T cell repertoires in COVID-19. Method: immunoSEQ multiplex PCR; TCRdb's copy keeps in-frame clones and lacks some. This sample carries roughly 220,000 clones, about 81% of them seen once, and the ten largest clones take around 8%. What was sequenced was peripheral blood. The receptors derive from a woman aged 80 or older with COVID-19, enrolled during active disease.

The rearrangement links TRBV4-3 to TRBJ2-7; weak D call: TRBD2 (6 bases). The CDR3 extends over 15 amino acids. Trimming cost V 1 base and J 5 bases, with 15 bases left between them. Germline CDR1 LGHNA, CDR2 YSLEER. The CDR3 nucleotides read TGCGCCAGCAGCCAAGGGGGGACTTCGCGCGACGAGCAGTACTTC. Translating it yields CASSQGGTSRDEQYF.

This clone appeared once. The conserved phenylalanine or tryptophan is not found at the CDR3 terminus, so this likely reflects a read error. It is unclear where the CDR3 begins or ends on the DNA, so no DNA is shown, and the CDR3 is as TCRdb lists it. This chain connects TRBV4-3 to TRBJ1-4; the table's D call, TRBD1, has no DNA check behind it. Germline V gene sequence: CDR1 LGHNA, CDR2 YSLEER. Both ends counted, the CDR3 spans 12 residues. CDR3: CASSLPRQGSPR.

The J gene is TRBJ2-5, the V gene TRBV12-3 or TRBV12-4, with a weak D call TRBD1 (5 bases). The V end lost 2 bases, the J end lost 5 bases, and 9 bases lay between the germline ends. The CDR3 covers 13 residues. The CDR3 spells CASSLRQTETQYF. In nucleotides, the CDR3 is TGTGCCAGCAGTTTAAGACAGACGGAGACCCAGTACTTC.

This chain links TRBV7-9 with TRBJ2-5; a weak D match, TRBD2 (6 bases). The V gene lost 1 base and the J gene lost 5 bases, with 11 bases spanning the gap. Germline V gene lookup returns CDR1 SEHNR and CDR2 FQNEAQ (reference sequence). The CDR3 runs 14 residues. Written as DNA, the CDR3 is TGTGCCAGCAGCTTAGGTCTAGGGAGGGAGACCCAGTACTTC. This sequence encodes CASSLGLGRETQYF.

The V gene is TRBV28, the J gene TRBJ2-1; 11 bases are shared with TRBD2. Germline V gene data show CDR1 as MDHEN and CDR2 as SYDVKM. Trimming at V came to 3 bases and at J to 4 bases, leaving 5 bases not matched to a gene. The CDR3 sequence is 16 residues long. The CDR3 region is CASSFPGTSGYNEQFF. In DNA, the CDR3 is TGTGCCAGCAGTTTCCCCGGGACTAGCGGTTACAATGAGCAGTTCTTC.

The chain links TRBV6-5 to TRBJ1-5; maybe TRBD1 (5 bases). Between the trimmed V and J ends, which lost 6 bases and 16 bases, there was a span of 22 bases. The CDR3 extends over 13 amino acids. The germline gives CDR1 MNHEY, CDR2 SVGAGI. CDR3: CASSPLGGRGKHF. In DNA, the CDR3 is TGTGCCAGCAGCCCGCTGGGGGGAAGGGGAAAACATTTT.

The chain carries TRBV6-1 and TRBJ1-2; no definite D call. The CDR3 covers 14 residues. The germline V gene encodes CDR1 MNHNS and CDR2 SASEGT. V was trimmed by 3 bases and J by 0 bases, leaving 8 bases between them. The CDR3 spells CASSDPLPNYGYTF. The CDR3 nucleotides read TGTGCCAGCAGTGATCCCCTACCTAACTATGGCTACACCTTC.

The chain recombines TRBV7-2 with TRBJ2-1; 9 nucleotides match TRBD1. The J segment lost 7 bases and the V segment lost 3 bases, leaving 4 bases of the junction unmatched. The germline gives CDR1 SGHTA, CDR2 FQGNSA. The CDR3 is 14 residues long. CDR3: CASSFPTGGNEQFF. The CDR3 DNA reads TGTGCCAGCAGCTTCCCGACAGGGGGAAATGAGCAGTTCTTC.

In its sample, this clone was seen once. This sequence joins TRBV3-1 (or the pseudogene TRBV3-2) and TRBJ2-7; D perhaps matches TRBD2 (6 bases). The CDR3 covers 15 residues. The V and J ends lost 0 bases and 5 bases respectively, with 14 bases between them. Germline V gene data show CDR1 as LGHDT and CDR2 as YNNKEL (reference sequence). CDR3 in amino acids: CASSQERWRDHEQYF. The CDR3 coding sequence is TGTGCCAGCAGCCAAGAACGGTGGAGGGACCACGAGCAGTACTTC.